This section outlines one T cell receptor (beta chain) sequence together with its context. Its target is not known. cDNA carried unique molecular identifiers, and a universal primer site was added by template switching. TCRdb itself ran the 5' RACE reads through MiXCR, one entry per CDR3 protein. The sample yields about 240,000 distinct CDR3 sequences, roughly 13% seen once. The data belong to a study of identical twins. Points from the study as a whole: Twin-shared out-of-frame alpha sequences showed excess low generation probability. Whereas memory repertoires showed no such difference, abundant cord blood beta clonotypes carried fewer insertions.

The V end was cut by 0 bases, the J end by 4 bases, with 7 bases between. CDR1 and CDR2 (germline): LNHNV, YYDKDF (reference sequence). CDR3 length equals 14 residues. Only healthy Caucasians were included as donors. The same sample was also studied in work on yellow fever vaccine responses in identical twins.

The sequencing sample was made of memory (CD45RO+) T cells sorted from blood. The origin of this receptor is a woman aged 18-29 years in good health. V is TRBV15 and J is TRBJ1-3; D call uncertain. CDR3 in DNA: TGTGCCACCAGCAGAGATCTGGGCGGAAACACCATATATTTT. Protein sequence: CATSRDLGGNTIYF.